The clone carrying this T cell receptor (beta chain) was detected only a few times. Repertoires were generated with immunoSEQ multiplex PCR, while TCRdb's copy carries only in-frame clones and drops some. The table lists about 560,000 clones, just over 75% of them singletons. With 8 bases clipped from V and 7 bases from J, the junction kept 6 bases outside the gene matches. The germline V gene has CDR1 SEHNR and CDR2 FQNEAQ (reference sequence). This CDR3 contains 13 residues. The data belong to a study of shared clonotypes between healthy human individuals. The V call is TRBV7-9, the J call TRBJ2-1; the match to TRBD2 covers 9 bases. The sample comprised PBMCs. This receptor was taken from a woman in her forties in good health. Some clones in this sample may be carry-over from other donors' samples. CDR3 sequence (DNA): TGTGCCAGCCAGGCTAGCGGGAATAATGAGCAGTTCTTC. Translated: CASQASGNNEQFF.